A single sample gave rise to the 15 T cell receptor beta chains below, sequenced in a study of beta chain features in type 1 diabetes. Overall study findings and caveats: For Type 1 diabetes patients, all four CD4+ subsets carried TCRB CDR3s that were moderately but significantly shorter.

These receptors have no identified antigens. The sequenced template was cDNA made from the entire isolated RNA. The method was immunoSEQ multiplex PCR; TCRdb's version includes in-frame clones alone and lacks a portion of them. The sample lists 12,000 to 15,000 clones; approximately 68% were seen once. Sequencing was done on a sample of stem cell memory CD4+ T cells from blood. All receptors derive from a woman younger than 30 with type 1 diabetes.

V usage is TRBV2 and J usage is TRBJ1-2; 7 nucleotides align to TRBD1. The CDR3 totals 14 residues. CDR1 is SNHLY, CDR2 FYNNEI, per germline. After removal of 6 bases from V and 4 bases from J, the junction contained 8 bases not matched to a gene. CDR3 in DNA: TGTGCCAGCAGCCAGCGGACAGGCAGCTATGGCTACACCTTC. This translates into CASSQRTGSYGYTF.

This clone was recorded a few times. This chain links TRBV15 with TRBJ2-5; TRBD1 is a possible D gene (6 bases). The ends were cut back, 5 bases at V and 4 bases at J, with 8 bases in the middle. Germline V gene data show CDR1 as LNHNV and CDR2 as YYDKDF (reference sequence). CDR3 length: 12 amino acids. The CDR3, as DNA: TGTGCCACCAGCGTAGGGGGAGAGACCCAGTACTTC. Its protein is CATSVGGETQYF.

This clone was found a few times. This chain connects TRBV20-1 to TRBJ1-1; unclear D gene. This CDR3 is built from 10 residues. V lost 5 bases and J lost 6, with 7 bases in between. Per germline, CDR1 DFQATT and CDR2 SNEGSKA (reference sequence). CDR3 residues: CSASNAEAFF. The CDR3 DNA is TGCAGTGCTTCCAATGCTGAAGCTTTCTTT.

This chain uses TRBV18 with TRBJ1-1, with D unclear. Between the trimmed V and J ends, which lost 3 bases and 9 bases, there was a span of 17 bases. Germline CDR1 and CDR2: KGHSH and LQKENI. The CDR3 has 14 residues. The CDR3 bases are TGTGCCAGCTCACCCCCTTCTTCAGGAGGACAAGCTTTCTTT. Amino acid sequence: CASSPPSSGGQAFF.

This chain links TRBV23-1 with TRBJ1-1; 7 nucleotides line up with TRBD1. TRBV23-1 is an ORF, and what it does is uncertain. The ends lost 4 bases at V and 5 bases at J; junction bases unmatched: 7. CDR3 size: 14 residues. The DNA for the CDR3 is TGCGCCAGCAGTCCTCGGCAGGGGGGTACTGAAGCTTTCTTT. The encoded protein is CASSPRQGGTEAFF.

The table lists this clone with a count of one. The rearrangement uses TRBV5-1 and TRBJ1-1; the match to TRBD1 covers 7 bases. From germline, CDR1 is SGHRS and CDR2 YFSETQ. V trimming: 1 base; J trimming: 1 base; junction bases outside the gene matches: 4. The CDR3 sequence is 15 residues long. In DNA, the CDR3 is TGCGCCAGCAGCTTGACGAGGACAGGGAACACTGAAGCTTTCTTT. Residues: CASSLTRTGNTEAFF.

V is TRBV5-6 and J is TRBJ2-5; 9 positions agree with TRBD2. This CDR3 is built from 14 residues. CDR1 is SGHDT, CDR2 YYEEEE, per germline. J gave up 5 bases and V 4 bases, and 6 bases lay outside the gene matches. CDR3 residues: CASSHPRGGETQYF. DNA of the CDR3: TGTGCCAGCAGCCACCCGCGGGGGGGGGAGACCCAGTACTTC.

The CDR3 nucleotides read TGTGCCAGCAGTTCGACAGGGCGGCATTTAAACACCATATATTTT. Its translation: CASSSTGRHLNTIYF. The genes are TRBV28 and TRBJ1-3, with 7 bases identical to TRBD1. The germline V gene encodes CDR1 MDHEN and CDR2 SYDVKM. V trimming: 4 bases; J trimming: 6 bases; junction bases outside the gene matches: 9. The CDR3 extends over 15 amino acids.

The chain combines TRBV18 with TRBJ1-1; possibly TRBD1 for D (5 bases). The CDR3 length is 11 residues. Germline CDR1 and CDR2: KGHSH and LQKENI. V was cut by 8 bases and J by 1 base, with 5 bases left in between. The CDR3 coding sequence is TGTGCCAGCGGACAGAACACTGAAGCTTTCTTT. It is translated as CASGQNTEAFF. Full variable domain (outside the CDR3, taken from reference TRBV18 and TRBJ1-1): NAGVMQNPRHLVRRRGQEARLRCSPMKGHSHVYWYRQLPEEGLKFMVYLQKENIIDESGMPKERFSAEFPKEGPSILRIQQVVRGDSAAYFCASGQNTEAFFGQGTRLTVV.

The rearrangement uses TRBV4-3 and TRBJ1-4; 7 bases map to TRBD1. Losses at the gene ends were 1 base for V and 7 bases for J; bases not matched to a gene: 6. From germline, CDR1 is LGHNA and CDR2 YSLEER. The length of the CDR3 is 15 residues. CDR3 in amino acids: CASSQAVGDSEKLFF. CDR3 in DNA: TGCGCCAGCAGCCAAGCCGTGGGGGACAGTGAAAAACTGTTTTTT.

Written as DNA, the CDR3 is TGTGCCAGCAGGGCAACAGGGGCCGGCTACACCTTC. This translates into CASRATGAGYTF. V usage is TRBV14 and J usage is TRBJ1-2; 7 bases are shared with TRBD1. This CDR3 region has 12 residues. Germline CDR1 reads SGHDN; CDR2 reads FVKESK. V lost 6 bases to trimming and J lost 8 bases; unmatched junction nucleotides: 6.

On this clone: Other DNA sequences in this sample translate to the same CDR3. The rearrangement joins TRBV15 to TRBJ1-6; D is ambiguous. Trimming took off 5 bases at V and 10 bases at J, with 18 bases between the two ends. The CDR3 has 15 amino acids. Germline lookup yields CDR1 LNHNV and CDR2 YYDKDF (reference sequence). CDR3 protein: CATSPQRGINSPLHF. The CDR3 coding sequence is TGTGCCACCAGCCCCCAACGGGGAATCAACTCACCCCTCCACTTT.

A few counts support this clone. V usage is TRBV2 and J usage is TRBJ1-5; D is unclear. Between the trimmed V and J ends, which lost 1 base and 4 bases, there was a span of 8 bases. CDR1 is SNHLY and CDR2 is FYNNEI in the germline V gene. The CDR3 has 14 residues. The CDR3 is CASSEGGRNQPQHF. CDR3 bases: TGTGCCAGCAGTGAAGGAGGTCGGAATCAGCCCCAGCATTTT. The full variable domain, rest sourced from reference TRBV2 and TRBJ1-5, is EPEVTQTPSHQVTQMGQEVILRCVPISNHLYFYWYRQILGQKVEFLVSFYNNEISEKSEIFDDQFSVERPDGSNFTLKIRSTKLEDSAMYFCASSEGGRNQPQHFGDGTRLSIL.

The chain links TRBV2 to TRBJ1-2; D may be TRBD1 (5 bases). With 7 bases removed from V and 1 base from J, the gap between germline ends came to 10 bases. CDR1 and CDR2 from the germline V gene are SNHLY and FYNNEI. CDR3 length: 13 amino acids. The CDR3 bases are TGTGCCAGCAAACAAGACAGTAACTATGGCTACACCTTC. This encodes CASKQDSNYGYTF.

The rearrangement joins TRBV28 to TRBJ2-7; a possible D gene is TRBD1 (6 bases). This CDR3 spans 13 amino acids. V lost 5 bases to trimming and J lost 2 bases, with 10 bases between them. Germline V CDR1 and CDR2: MDHEN, SYDVKM. The CDR3 loop reads CASSGTPTYEQYF. CDR3 coding DNA: TGTGCCAGCAGTGGGACACCCACCTACGAGCAGTACTTC.